The 15 T cell receptor beta chains below come from one sample, sequenced in a study of prognosis after radiotherapy for stage I lung cancer. TCR beta CDR3 amplification from genomic DNA was performed by two-round multiplex PCR. First-round PCR amplification was performed with primers specific to each TRBV and TRBJ gene. From the multiplex PCR reads, TCRdb called clonotypes with MiXCR, one entry per CDR3 protein. The sample records more than 15,000 distinct CDR3 sequences, roughly 45% being singletons. This specimen consisted of PBMCs, obtained before or after stereotactic body radiation therapy (not recorded which). The receptors come from a donor aged 50 or older with non-small cell lung cancer.

This clonotype was seen at least ten times. The chain employs TRBV29-1 and TRBJ1-4, with D unclear. CDR3 size: 15 residues. Per germline, CDR1 SQVTM and CDR2 ANQGSEA. Trimming removed 5 bases from V and 8 bases from J, with 21 bases in between. The CDR3 DNA follows: TGCAGCGTTCGAACCGTACAGCCCTTTGGAGAAAAACTGTTTTTT. This codes for CSVRTVQPFGEKLFF.

Remarks on this clonotype: The junction departs from the called germline gene at one end, perhaps through a read error. The chain is built from TRBV6-9 and TRBJ2-1; 8 nucleotides align to TRBD2. The CDR3 length is 16 residues. Germline assignment: CDR1 MNHGY and CDR2 SVAAGI. The CDR3 protein is CASSYPRGGMNNEHFF. The DNA for the CDR3 is TGTGCCAGCAGTTACCCCCGGGGGGGTATGAACAATGAGCATTTCTTC.

This clonotype was seen many times. V is TRBV3-1 and J is TRBJ1-2, with D possibly matching TRBD1 (6 bases). The CDR3 consists of 16 residues. V was cut by 4 bases and J by 2 bases, with 17 bases left in between. Germline V gives CDR1 LGHDT, CDR2 YNNKEL (reference sequence). The CDR3 reads CASSPGWQGSNYGYTF. DNA of the CDR3: TGTGCCAGCAGCCCGGGGTGGCAGGGGTCCAACTATGGCTACACCTTC.

The chain is built from TRBV27 and TRBJ2-7, with 9 bases that match TRBD1. The CDR3 consists of 15 residues. V gave up 5 bases and J gave up 2 bases; unmatched junction bases: 7. Germline V CDR1 and CDR2: MNHEY, SMNVEV (reference sequence). Here the CDR3 DNA reads TGTGCCAGCAGTCCAGACAGGGGGTCGCCCTACGAGCAGTACTTC. Translated: CASSPDRGSPYEQYF.

This clonotype showed up many times. This chain joins TRBV5-1 and TRBJ1-2, with TRBD1 matching 9 bases. CDR1 and CDR2 from the germline V gene are SGHRS and YFSETQ. V lost 0 bases and J lost 3; bases outside the gene matches: 0. The CDR3 totals 14 residues. The CDR3 protein is CASSLGTGDYGYTF. The CDR3 bases are TGCGCCAGCAGCTTGGGGACAGGGGACTATGGCTACACCTTC.

The V and J genes are TRBV6-1 and TRBJ2-3, with D possibly matching TRBD2 (6 bases). The CDR3 has 14 amino acids. V shed 2 bases and J shed 13 bases, with 19 bases lying between them. The V gene's germline CDR1 is MNHNS and CDR2 SASEGT. The CDR3 coding sequence is TGTGCCAGCAGTGAACCTCCGCTGACACAGCGGGAGTATTTT. Its protein product is CASSEPPLTQREYF.

Of note for this clonotype: It is likely a read error: a sequence one base away is far more abundant. The J gene is TRBJ2-1, the V gene TRBV6-4; 14 nucleotides align to TRBD2. Germline trimming cut 7 bases from V and 3 bases from J; bases unmatched to any gene: 8. Germline CDR1 and CDR2: MRHNA and SNTAGT. The CDR3 covers 17 residues. CDR3 loop: CASTVTSGRAGYNEQFF. CDR3 nucleotide sequence: TGTGCCAGCACCGTGACTAGCGGGAGGGCCGGCTACAATGAGCAGTTCTTC.

Regarding this clonotype: Only one base separates this from a far larger clonotype, so it likely reflects a read error. The chain recombines TRBV6-8 with TRBJ1-3; tentatively, D is TRBD1 (6 bases). The length of the CDR3 is 12 residues. CDR1 MNHGY and CDR2 SAAAGT come from the germline V gene. DNA for the CDR3: TGTGCCAGCAGCCACGGACAGTGCGCCGTTCTTTTT. Its translation: CASSHGQCAVLF.

The chain is built from TRBV28 and TRBJ1-2; D is unclear. This CDR3 contains 15 residues. Germline-derived CDR1 and CDR2 are MDHEN and SYDVKM. The V end was cut by 4 bases, the J end by 2 bases, with 14 bases between. CDR3 coding DNA: TGTGCCAGCAGTTCATCATGGACTGAAAACTATGGCTACACCTTC. This sequence encodes CASSSSWTENYGYTF.

The chain uses TRBV7-9 and TRBJ2-1, with unresolved D. V lost 0 bases and J 6 bases, leaving 12 bases between the germline ends. CDR1 is SEHNR, CDR2 FQNEAQ, per germline (reference sequence). This CDR3 spans 15 amino acids. The CDR3 loop reads CASSLAWWPLNEQFF. The CDR3 nucleotides read TGTGCCAGCAGCTTAGCGTGGTGGCCACTCAATGAGCAGTTCTTC.

The chain recombines TRBV6-2 or TRBV6-3 with TRBJ2-2; D unclear. From germline, CDR1 is MNHEY and CDR2 SVGEGT. Trimming pared 7 bases from V and 4 bases from J, leaving 10 bases between. The CDR3 contains 13 residues. CDR3 loop: CASIEPPTGELFF. The CDR3 nucleotides read TGTGCCAGCATTGAGCCTCCCACCGGGGAGCTGTTTTTT.

The table lists this clonotype with many counts. The rearrangement links TRBV5-1 to TRBJ1-4; D remains ambiguous. In germline, CDR1 is SGHRS, CDR2 YFSETQ. V lost 3 bases to trimming and J lost 4 bases, with 10 bases between them. There are 14 residues in the CDR3. The CDR3, as DNA: TGCGCCAGCAGCTCAACTTCGGGTAATGAAAAACTGTTTTTT. Translating it yields CASSSTSGNEKLFF.

There are many counts of this clonotype. The chain couples TRBV4-2 to TRBJ2-1, with 12 positions matching TRBD2. The germline V gene encodes CDR1 LGHNA and CDR2 YNFKEQ. The J segment lost 4 bases and the V segment lost 0 bases, leaving 4 bases of the junction unmatched. CDR3 length: 17 amino acids. The CDR3 DNA is TGTGCCAGCAGCCAAGATCGACTAGCGGGAGTTTACAATGAGCAGTTCTTC. Its translation: CASSQDRLAGVYNEQFF.

The chain uses TRBV5-5 and TRBJ2-3, with D possibly being TRBD1 or TRBD2 (5 bases each). Per the germline V gene, CDR1 is SGHKS and CDR2 is YYEKEE (reference sequence). The CDR3 consists of 16 residues. The chain's CDR3 is CATTRTGQGLEDTQYF. In DNA, the CDR3 is TGTGCTACCACACGCACGGGGCAGGGCTTAGAAGATACGCAGTATTTT.

This clonotype occurred many times. This chain uses TRBV10-3 with TRBJ2-5, with a possible D match to TRBD1 (9 bases). V dropped 6 bases and J dropped 9 bases, with 20 bases sitting between them. The CDR3 totals 14 residues. Germline lookup yields CDR1 ENHRY and CDR2 SYGVKD. CDR3 amino acids: CAIRRGGQGSPQYF. CDR3 nucleotide sequence: TGTGCCATCAGACGGGGGGGACAGGGATCGCCCCAGTACTTC.